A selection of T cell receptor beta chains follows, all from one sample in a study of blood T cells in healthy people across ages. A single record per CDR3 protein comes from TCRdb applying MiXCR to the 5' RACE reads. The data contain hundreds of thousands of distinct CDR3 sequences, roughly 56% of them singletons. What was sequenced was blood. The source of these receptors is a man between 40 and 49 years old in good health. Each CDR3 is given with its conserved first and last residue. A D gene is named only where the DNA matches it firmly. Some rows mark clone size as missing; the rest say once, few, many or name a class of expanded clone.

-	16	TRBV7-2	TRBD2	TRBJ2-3	TGTGCCAGCAGCTTAGAGTTCGGGGGGGCAGCAGATACGCAGTATTTT	CASSLEFGGAADTQYF
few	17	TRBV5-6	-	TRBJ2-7	TGTGCCAGCAGCGTGGGTCGCTGGGCGGGAAGCAGGTACGAGCAGTACTTC	CASSVGRWAGSRYEQYF
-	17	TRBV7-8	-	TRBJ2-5	TGTGCCAGCAGCTTATATATGACAGGAGTGGCTAAAGAGACCCAGTACTTC	CASSLYMTGVAKETQYF
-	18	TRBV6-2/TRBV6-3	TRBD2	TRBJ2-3	TGTGCCAGCAGTTATCGTTGGGATAGCGGGGGATCCACAGATACGCAGTATTTT	CASSYRWDSGGSTDTQYF
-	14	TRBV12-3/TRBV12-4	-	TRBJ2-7	TGTGCCAGCACGTCCGGAACTAGAGGGTACGAGCAGTACTTC	CASTSGTRGYEQYF
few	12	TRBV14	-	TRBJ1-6	TGTGCCAGCAGCCAAGTTAATTCACCCCTCCACTTT	CASSQVNSPLHF
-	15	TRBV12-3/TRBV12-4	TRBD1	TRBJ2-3	TGTGCCAGCAGGGCCGGGACAGGGGTCGCAGATACGCAGTATTTT	CASRAGTGVADTQYF
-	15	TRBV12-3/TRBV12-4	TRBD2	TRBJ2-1	TGTGCCAGCAGACCGGGAAGAGCGGGAGCAAATGAGCAGTTCTTC	CASRPGRAGANEQFF
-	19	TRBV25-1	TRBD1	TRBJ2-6	TGTGCCAGCAGAGAAGACCCGGGACAGACTCTATCTGGGGCCGACGTCCTGACTTTC	CASREDPGQTLSGADVLTF
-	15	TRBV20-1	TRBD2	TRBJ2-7	TGCAGTGCTCCCTCGCGGACTAGCGGGAGCTACGAGCAGTACTTC	CSAPSRTSGSYEQYF
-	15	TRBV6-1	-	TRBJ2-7	TGTGCCAGCAGTGGTAACAGAGTCTTCTCCTACGAGCAGTACTTC	CASSGNRVFSYEQYF
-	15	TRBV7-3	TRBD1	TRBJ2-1	TGTGCCAGCAGCCCTGGGGACAGGTCCTACAATGAGCAGTTCTTC	CASSPGDRSYNEQFF
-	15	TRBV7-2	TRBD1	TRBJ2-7	TGTGCCAGCAGCTCCTCCGGGACAGGGCCCTACGAGCAGTACTTC	CASSSSGTGPYEQYF
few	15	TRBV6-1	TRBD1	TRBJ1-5	TGTGCCAGCAGGGGAGACAGGGGGAGCAATCAGCCCCAGCATTTT	CASRGDRGSNQPQHF
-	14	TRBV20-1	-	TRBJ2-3	TGCAGTGCTAGGATAAGGGTGGCGACAGATACGCAGTATTTT	CSARIRVATDTQYF
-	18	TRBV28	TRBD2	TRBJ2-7	TGTGCCGGCAGTTTTCATGGGCTAGCGGGAGACAGGGGCTACGAGCAGTACTTC	CAGSFHGLAGDRGYEQYF
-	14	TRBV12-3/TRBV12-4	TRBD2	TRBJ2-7	TGTGCCAGCTCACCTTCGGGAGGGTCCTACGAGCAGTACTTC	CASSPSGGSYEQYF
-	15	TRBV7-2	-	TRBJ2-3	TGTGCCAGCAGGGGGGGCCATTCTAGCACAGATACGCAGTATTTT	CASRGGHSSTDTQYF
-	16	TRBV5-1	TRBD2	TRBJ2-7	TGCGCCAGCAGCTTTTCACTGAGCGGGAGCTCCTACGAGCAGTACTTC	CASSFSLSGSSYEQYF
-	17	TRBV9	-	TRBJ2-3	TGTGCCAGCAGCGTAGAGGCAGGGACTGGAGTCACAGATACGCAGTATTTT	CASSVEAGTGVTDTQYF
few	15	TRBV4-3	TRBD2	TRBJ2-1	TGCGCCAGTAGCCAAGTAGCGGGAGGGAGGAATGAGCAGTTCTTC	CASSQVAGGRNEQFF
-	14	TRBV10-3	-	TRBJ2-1	TGTGCCATCGGGGTGGGGGGAAGTACAAATGAGCAGTTCTTC	CAIGVGGSTNEQFF
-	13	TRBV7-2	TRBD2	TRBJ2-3	TGTGCCAGCAGATGGAGCGGGGCAGATACGCAGTATTTT	CASRWSGADTQYF